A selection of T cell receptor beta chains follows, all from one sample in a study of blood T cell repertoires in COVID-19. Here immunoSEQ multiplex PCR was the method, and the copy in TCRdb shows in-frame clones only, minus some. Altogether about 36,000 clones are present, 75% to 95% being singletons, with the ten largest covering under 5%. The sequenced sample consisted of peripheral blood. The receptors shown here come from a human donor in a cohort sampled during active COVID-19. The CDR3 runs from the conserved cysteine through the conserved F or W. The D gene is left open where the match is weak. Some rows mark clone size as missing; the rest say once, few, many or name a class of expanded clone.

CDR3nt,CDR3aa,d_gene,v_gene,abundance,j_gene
TGTGCCAGCAGCCCACTGACTAGCAGAGAGACCCAGTACTTC,CASSPLTSRETQYF,TRBD2,TRBV7-9,-,TRBJ2-5
TGCGCCAGCAGCTCTCAGGGGTCCACACAAGAGACCCAGTACTTC,CASSSQGSTQETQYF,-,TRBV5-1,-,TRBJ2-5
TGTGCCAGCAGTTTTCGGGGGGATCAGCCCCAGCATTTT,CASSFRGDQPQHF,-,TRBV27,-,TRBJ1-5
TGTGCCAGCAGTAGACAGAACTATGGCTACACCTTC,CASSRQNYGYTF,-,TRBV2,once,TRBJ1-2
TGTGCCAGCAGCCTAACAGGGTCCGGAAACACCATATATTTT,CASSLTGSGNTIYF,-,TRBV3-1/TRBV3-2,-,TRBJ1-3
TGTGCCAGCAGCCGCGCATCTGGGCAGGGGGCTTCAGATACGCAGTATTTT,CASSRASGQGASDTQYF,TRBD1,TRBV28,-,TRBJ2-3
TGTGCCAGCAGCTTTCCGGGGGGGAAAGAGACCCAGTACTTC,CASSFPGGKETQYF,TRBD2,TRBV7-9,-,TRBJ2-5
TGTGCCAGCAGCGTAGGACGGTGGACCTCCCGGGGGGAGACCCAGTACTTC,CASSVGRWTSRGETQYF,-,TRBV9,-,TRBJ2-5
TGTGCCAGTAGTATAGGGTCTAGCCCCGGGGAGCTGTTTTTT,CASSIGSSPGELFF,-,TRBV19,-,TRBJ2-2
TGTGCCAGCAGCCCGAACCGGGACAGGGGTCGGTCCTTT,CASSPNRDRGRSF,TRBD1,TRBV11-2,-,TRBJ1-1
TGTGCCTGGAGTCTCGGGGGGCTCTGGACCACGTCGAGCAATCAGCCCCAGCATTTT,CAWSLGGLWTTSSNQPQHF,-,TRBV30,-,TRBJ1-5
TGTGCCAGCAGCTTAGGGACTGACCGTGAGCAGTTCTTC,CASSLGTDREQFF,-,TRBV5-4,few,TRBJ2-1
TGCGCCAGCAGAACGGGACAGGGGAACGGGGAGCTGTTTTTT,CASRTGQGNGELFF,TRBD1,TRBV5-1,once,TRBJ2-2
TGTGCCAGCAGTCCGATGGTCCCGACAGATGGCTACACCTTC,CASSPMVPTDGYTF,-,TRBV2,-,TRBJ1-2
TGCGCCAGCAGCTTGGATCTGGCGGGAGGGTACAATGAGCAGTTCTTC,CASSLDLAGGYNEQFF,TRBD2,TRBV5-1,-,TRBJ2-1
TGCAGCGTTGAAGATCGGCAGGGGGGCTACGAGCAGTACTTC,CSVEDRQGGYEQYF,-,TRBV29-1,-,TRBJ2-7
TGTGCCAGCAGCTTGGCTGGACTCAGCGGGAGGGGCAATGAGCAGTTCTTC,CASSLAGLSGRGNEQFF,TRBD2,TRBV5-4,-,TRBJ2-1
TGTGCCAGCAGCTTGAGGGGAGGCAGACCCTTGGGCACTGAAGCTTTCTTT,CASSLRGGRPLGTEAFF,-,TRBV5-6,-,TRBJ1-1
TGTGCCAGCAGCCGCACTAGCGGGAAGGCCAATGAGCAGTTCTTC,CASSRTSGKANEQFF,TRBD2,TRBV7-3,-,TRBJ2-1
TGTGCCAGCACCGTAGACAGGGGGAGATACAATGAGCAGTTCTTC,CASTVDRGRYNEQFF,TRBD1,TRBV6-5,-,TRBJ2-1
TGTGCCAGCAGCTTAGGCGGGAGAGGGAACATTCAGTACTTC,CASSLGGRGNIQYF,TRBD2,TRBV7-2,-,TRBJ2-4
TGTGCCAGTAGTCCCCGCGACAGGTATGAGCAGTTCTTC,CASSPRDRYEQFF,-,TRBV19,-,TRBJ2-1